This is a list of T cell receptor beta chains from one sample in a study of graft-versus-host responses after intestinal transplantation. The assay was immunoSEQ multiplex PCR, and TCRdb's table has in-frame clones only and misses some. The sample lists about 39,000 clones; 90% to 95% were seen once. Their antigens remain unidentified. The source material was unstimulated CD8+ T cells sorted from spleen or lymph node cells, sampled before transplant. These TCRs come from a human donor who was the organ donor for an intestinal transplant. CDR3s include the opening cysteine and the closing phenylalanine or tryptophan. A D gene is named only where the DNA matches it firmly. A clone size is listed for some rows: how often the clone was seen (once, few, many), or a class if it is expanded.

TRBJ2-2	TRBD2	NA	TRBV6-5	CASSPGLVNTGELFF	TGTGCCAGCAGCCCGGGACTAGTGAACACCGGGGAGCTGTTTTTT
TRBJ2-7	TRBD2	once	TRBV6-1	CASRSSGGSTYEQYF	TGTGCCAGCAGATCTAGCGGGGGGAGTACCTACGAGCAGTACTTC
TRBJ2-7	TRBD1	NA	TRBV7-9	CASSPRDSLFSYEQYF	TGTGCCAGCAGCCCCCGGGACAGCCTTTTCTCCTACGAGCAGTACTTC
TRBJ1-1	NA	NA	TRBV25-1	CASGTPNTEAFF	TGTGCCAGCGGGACACCAAACACTGAAGCTTTCTTT
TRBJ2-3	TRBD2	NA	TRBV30	CAWTLAGPDTQYF	TGTGCCTGGACCCTAGCGGGGCCAGATACGCAGTATTTT
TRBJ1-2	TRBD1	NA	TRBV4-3	CASSPVGQAPHYGYTF	TGCGCCAGCAGCCCAGTGGGACAGGCTCCCCACTATGGCTACACCTTC
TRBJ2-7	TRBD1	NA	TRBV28	CASSPPGTGYEQYF	TGTGCCAGCAGTCCCCCGGGGACAGGGTACGAGCAGTACTTC
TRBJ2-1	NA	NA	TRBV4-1	CASHMMGSSEQFF	TGCGCCAGCCACATGATGGGGTCGAGTGAGCAGTTCTTC
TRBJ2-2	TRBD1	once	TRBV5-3	CARSFMGRDRAIAGELFF	TGTGCCAGAAGCTTTATGGGTAGAGACAGGGCTATAGCCGGGGAGCTGTTTTTT
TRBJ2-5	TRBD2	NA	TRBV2	CASSEERGDIQETQYF	TGTGCCAGCAGCGAAGAGCGGGGGGACATCCAAGAGACCCAGTACTTC
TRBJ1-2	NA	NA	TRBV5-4	CASSGSGVGYGYTF	TGTGCCAGCAGCGGATCAGGGGTAGGCTATGGCTACACCTTC
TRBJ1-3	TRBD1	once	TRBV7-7	CASSLGDSFGNTIYF	TGTGCCAGCAGCTTAGGGGACAGTTTTGGAAACACCATATATTTT
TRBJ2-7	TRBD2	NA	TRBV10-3	CAISEGTSSYEQYF	TGTGCCATCAGTGAGGGGACTAGCTCCTACGAGCAGTACTTC
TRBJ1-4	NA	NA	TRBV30	CAWSVSGEKLFF	TGTGCCTGGAGTGTCTCGGGGGAAAAACTGTTTTTT
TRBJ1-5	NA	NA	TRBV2	CASSERETYSNQPQHF	TGTGCCAGCAGTGAAAGGGAAACTTATAGCAATCAGCCCCAGCATTTT
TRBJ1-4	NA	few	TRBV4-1	CASSQGMTDEKLFF	TGCGCCAGCAGCCAAGGAATGACAGATGAAAAACTGTTTTTT
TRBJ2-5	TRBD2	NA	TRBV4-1	CASSQGLAGETQYF	TGCGCCAGCAGCCAAGGACTAGCCGGGGAGACCCAGTACTTC
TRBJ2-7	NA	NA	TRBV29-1	CSVVSPESYEQYF	TGCAGCGTTGTTAGTCCCGAATCCTACGAGCAGTACTTC
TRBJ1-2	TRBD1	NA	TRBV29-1	CSVELGQGHAYGYTF	TGCAGCGTAGAACTGGGACAGGGACATGCCTATGGCTACACCTTC
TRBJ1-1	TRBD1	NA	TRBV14	CASSLSGQGTEAFF	TGTGCCAGCAGCCTTTCGGGACAGGGCACTGAAGCTTTCTTT
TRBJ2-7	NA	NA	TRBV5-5	CASSGTEEQYF	TGTGCCAGCAGCGGGACGGAGGAGCAGTACTTC
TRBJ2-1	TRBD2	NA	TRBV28	CASRGDSYNEQFF	TGTGCCAGTCGGGGGGACTCCTACAATGAGCAGTTCTTC
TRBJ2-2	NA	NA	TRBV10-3	CAISDPGTPTGELFF	TGTGCCATCAGTGACCCCGGGACACCAACCGGGGAGCTGTTTTTT
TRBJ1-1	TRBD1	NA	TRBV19	CASSDPGQLNTEAFF	TGTGCCAGTAGTGACCCGGGACAGTTGAACACTGAAGCTTTCTTT
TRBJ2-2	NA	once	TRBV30	CAWSAGANTGELFF	TGTGCCTGGAGTGCGGGAGCGAACACCGGGGAGCTGTTTTTT
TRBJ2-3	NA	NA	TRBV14	CASSQDPGGLSDTQYF	TGTGCCAGCAGCCAAGACCCAGGGGGGTTATCAGATACGCAGTATTTT
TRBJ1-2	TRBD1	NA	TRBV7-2	CASSPGQGAGYGYTF	TGTGCCAGCAGCCCGGGACAGGGGGCTGGCTATGGCTACACCTTC
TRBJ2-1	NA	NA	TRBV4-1	CASSQALSDEQFF	TGCGCCAGCAGCCAAGCCCTCTCGGATGAGCAGTTCTTC
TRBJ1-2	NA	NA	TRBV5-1	CASSLLGTGYTF	TGCGCCAGCAGCTTGCTGGGGACTGGCTACACCTTC
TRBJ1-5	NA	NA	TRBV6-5	CASSPTDLSNQPQHF	TGTGCCAGCAGTCCGACGGACCTTAGCAATCAGCCCCAGCATTTT
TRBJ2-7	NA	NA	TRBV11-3	CASSLDWEPYEQYF	TGTGCCAGCAGCTTAGACTGGGAACCCTACGAGCAGTACTTC
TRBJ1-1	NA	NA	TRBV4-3	CASSQYTFTEAFF	TGCGCCAGCAGCCAATATACATTTACTGAAGCTTTCTTT
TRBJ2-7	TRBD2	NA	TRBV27	CASSPGTSKYF	TGTGCCAGCAGTCCGGGGACTAGTAAGTACTTC
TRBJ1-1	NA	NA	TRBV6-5	CASSENSMNTEAFF	TGTGCCAGCAGTGAAAACAGCATGAACACTGAAGCTTTCTTT
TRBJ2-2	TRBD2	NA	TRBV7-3	CASSLTSGGAVAGELFF	TGTGCCAGCAGCTTAACGAGCGGGGGGGCCGTCGCCGGGGAGCTGTTTTTT
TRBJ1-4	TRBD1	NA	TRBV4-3	CASSEWGQEKLFF	TGCGCCAGCAGCGAATGGGGACAGGAAAAACTGTTTTTT
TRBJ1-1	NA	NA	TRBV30	CAWRLDRLNTEAFF	TGTGCCTGGAGACTAGACAGGTTGAACACTGAAGCTTTCTTT
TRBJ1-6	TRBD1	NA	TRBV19	CASRETGINSPLHF	TGTGCCAGTAGAGAGACAGGGATTAATTCACCCCTCCACTTT
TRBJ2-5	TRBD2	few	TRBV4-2	CASSQGSSGGEETQYF	TGTGCCAGCAGCCAAGGGTCGAGCGGGGGGGAGGAGACCCAGTACTTC
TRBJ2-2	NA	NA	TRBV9	CASSVAGVGELFF	TGTGCCAGCAGCGTCGCCGGTGTCGGGGAGCTGTTTTTT
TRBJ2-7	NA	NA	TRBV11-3	CASSLRHDYEQYF	TGTGCCAGCAGCTTACGACATGACTACGAGCAGTACTTC
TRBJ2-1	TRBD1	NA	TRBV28	CASSLRPEMETGSLGHEQFF	TGTGCCAGCAGTTTACGTCCTGAGATGGAGACAGGGTCATTAGGGCATGAGCAGTTCTTC
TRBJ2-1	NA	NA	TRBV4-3	CASSQDGRGTYNEQFF	TGCGCCAGCAGCCAAGATGGCAGGGGCACCTACAATGAGCAGTTCTTC
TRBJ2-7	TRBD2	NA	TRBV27	CASSLAAGGVHEQYF	TGTGCCAGCAGTTTGGCGGCGGGGGGTGTCCACGAGCAGTACTTC
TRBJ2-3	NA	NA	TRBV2	CASIGGPDTQYF	TGTGCCAGCATCGGGGGACCAGATACGCAGTATTTT
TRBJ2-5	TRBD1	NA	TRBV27	CASIPTSDRGLETQYF	TGTGCCAGCATCCCTACATCTGACAGGGGGCTTGAGACCCAGTACTTC
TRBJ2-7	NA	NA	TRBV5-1	CASSGDNPYEQYF	TGCGCCAGCAGCGGGGACAACCCCTACGAGCAGTACTTC
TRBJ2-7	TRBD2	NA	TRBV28	CASSSDQPWTSGGLNYEQYF	TGTGCCAGCAGTTCCGACCAACCCTGGACTAGCGGGGGCCTGAACTACGAGCAGTACTTC
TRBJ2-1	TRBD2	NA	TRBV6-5	CASSWTSGGPNEQFF	TGTGCCAGCAGTTGGACTAGCGGGGGACCAAATGAGCAGTTCTTC